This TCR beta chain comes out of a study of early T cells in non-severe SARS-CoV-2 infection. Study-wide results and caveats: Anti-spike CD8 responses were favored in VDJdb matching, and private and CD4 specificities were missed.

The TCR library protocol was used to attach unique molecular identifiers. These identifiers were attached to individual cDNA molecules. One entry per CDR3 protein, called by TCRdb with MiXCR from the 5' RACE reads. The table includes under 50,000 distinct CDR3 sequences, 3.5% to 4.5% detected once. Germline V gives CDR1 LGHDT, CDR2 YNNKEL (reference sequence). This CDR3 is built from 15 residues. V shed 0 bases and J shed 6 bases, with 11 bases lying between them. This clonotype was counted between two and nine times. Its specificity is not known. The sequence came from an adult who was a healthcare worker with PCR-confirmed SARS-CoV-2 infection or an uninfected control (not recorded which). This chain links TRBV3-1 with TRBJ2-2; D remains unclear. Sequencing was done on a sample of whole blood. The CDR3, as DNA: TGTGCCAGCAGCCAAGAAAGCACAGCCCCCGGGGAGCTGTTTTTT. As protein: CASSQESTAPGELFF. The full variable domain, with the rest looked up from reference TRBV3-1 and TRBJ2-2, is DTAVSQTPKYLVTQMGNDKSIKCEQNLGHDTMYWYKQDSKKFLKIMFSYNNKELIINETVPNRFSPKSPDKAHLNLHINSLELGDSAVYFCASSQESTAPGELFFGEGSRLTVL.